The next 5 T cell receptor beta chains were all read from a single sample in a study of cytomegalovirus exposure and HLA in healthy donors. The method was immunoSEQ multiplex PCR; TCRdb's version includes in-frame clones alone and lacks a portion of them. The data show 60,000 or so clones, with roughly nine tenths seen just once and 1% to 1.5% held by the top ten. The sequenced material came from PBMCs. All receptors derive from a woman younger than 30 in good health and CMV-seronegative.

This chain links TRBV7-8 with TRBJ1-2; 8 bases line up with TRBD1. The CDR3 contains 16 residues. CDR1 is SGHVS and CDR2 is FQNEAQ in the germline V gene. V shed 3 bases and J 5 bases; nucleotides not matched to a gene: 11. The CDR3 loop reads CASSFGTGVPLYGYTF. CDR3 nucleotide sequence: TGTGCCAGCAGCTTCGGGACAGGAGTACCCCTATATGGCTACACCTTC.

The CDR3 nucleotides read TGTGCCAGCAGCCCGTCGGCTAGCGGGAGGCATGAGCAGTTCTTC. It codes for CASSPSASGRHEQFF. The chain combines TRBV9 with TRBJ2-1, with 11 bases lining up with TRBD2. Germline CDR1 and CDR2: SGDLS and YYNGEE. The V and J ends lost 4 bases and 8 bases, in that order; junction bases with no gene match: 8. The CDR3 covers 15 residues.

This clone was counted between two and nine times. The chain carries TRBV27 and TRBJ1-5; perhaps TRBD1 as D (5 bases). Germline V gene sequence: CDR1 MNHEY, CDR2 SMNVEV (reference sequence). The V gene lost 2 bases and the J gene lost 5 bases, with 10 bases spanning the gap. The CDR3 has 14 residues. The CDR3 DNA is TGTGCCAGCAGTTTAAGGGGAGGTCATCAGCCCCAGCATTTT. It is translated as CASSLRGGHQPQHF.

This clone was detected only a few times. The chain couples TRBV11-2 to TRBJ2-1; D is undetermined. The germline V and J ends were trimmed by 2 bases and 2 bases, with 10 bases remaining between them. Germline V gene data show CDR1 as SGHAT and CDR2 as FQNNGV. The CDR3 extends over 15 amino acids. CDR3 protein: CASSLSTPPYNEQFF. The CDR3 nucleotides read TGTGCCAGCAGCTTATCAACACCGCCCTACAATGAGCAGTTCTTC.

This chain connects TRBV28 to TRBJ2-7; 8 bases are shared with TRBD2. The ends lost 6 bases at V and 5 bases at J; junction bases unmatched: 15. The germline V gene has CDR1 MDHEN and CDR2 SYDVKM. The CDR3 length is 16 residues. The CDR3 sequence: CASSPHGVRGDHEQYF. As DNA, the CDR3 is TGTGCCAGCAGCCCCCATGGTGTGCGGGGGGACCACGAGCAGTACTTC.